This is a list of T cell receptor beta chains from one sample in a study of shared clonotypes between healthy human individuals. Clones were read by immunoSEQ multiplex PCR, and TCRdb kept only the in-frame ones, dropping some. The table lists a few million clones, roughly 92% of them singletons. Input material: naive CD4+ T cells from PBMCs. The receptors come from a man aged 18 to 35 in good health. Some clones in this sample may be carry-over from other donors' samples. Each CDR3 is given with its conserved first and last residue. The D gene is left open where the match is weak. Size is omitted from some rows. Given values are once, few, many or a class for expanded clones.

cdr3_aa cdr3_nt j_call d_call clone_size v_call
CASSLVGSYEQYF TGTGCCAGCAGCCTCGTGGGGTCGTACGAGCAGTACTTC TRBJ2-7 - - TRBV11-1
CASSKTSVDPIYEQYF TGTGCCAGCAGCAAAACTAGCGTAGATCCTATCTACGAGCAGTACTTC TRBJ2-7 TRBD2 - TRBV11-2
CASSHTSGGTYEQYF TGCGCCAGCAGCCATACTAGCGGGGGAACCTACGAGCAGTACTTC TRBJ2-7 TRBD2 - TRBV5-1
CASSIFYLAAASTDTQYF TGTGCCAGTAGTATTTTCTACTTGGCGGCTGCTAGCACAGATACGCAGTATTTT TRBJ2-3 - - TRBV19
CASSPSRTRNTGELFF TGTGCCAGCTCCCCCTCCCGGACCCGGAACACCGGGGAGCTGTTTTTT TRBJ2-2 - - TRBV18
CASKPRQGDVGELFF TGTGCCAGCAAACCTCGACAGGGGGATGTCGGGGAGCTGTTTTTT TRBJ2-2 TRBD1 - TRBV18
CASSFDRGGEFF TGCGCCAGCAGCTTTGACAGGGGCGGTGAGTTCTTC TRBJ2-1 TRBD1 - TRBV5-1
CASSPRAGGAYNEQFF TGTGCCAGCAGCCCCCGAGCGGGAGGGGCCTACAATGAGCAGTTCTTC TRBJ2-1 TRBD2 - TRBV7-2
CASSLGDRVLYEQYF TGCGCCAGCAGCTTAGGGGACAGGGTCCTCTACGAGCAGTACTTC TRBJ2-7 TRBD1 - TRBV5-1
CASSLDVGATQYF TGCGCCAGCAGCTTGGATGTGGGAGCGACCCAGTACTTC TRBJ2-5 - - TRBV5-1
CASSASVRNEKLFF TGTGCCAGCAGCGCCTCGGTCCGTAATGAAAAACTGTTTTTT TRBJ1-4 - once TRBV9
CASSEAVRVEYF TGTGCCAGCAGTGAAGCGGTAAGGGTCGAGTACTTC TRBJ2-7 - - TRBV6-1
CASSVLFGRGAYEQYF TGTGCCAGCAGCGTTTTGTTCGGGAGGGGAGCCTACGAGCAGTACTTC TRBJ2-7 TRBD2 - TRBV9
CASSPRGDTEAFF TGTGCCAGCTCACCTCGAGGAGATACTGAAGCTTTCTTT TRBJ1-1 - - TRBV18
CASSSISGANVLTF TGTGCCAGCAGCTCTATCTCTGGGGCCAACGTCCTGACTTTC TRBJ2-6 - - TRBV9
CASSLVGVQGNQPQHF TGTGCCAGCAGCTTAGTTGGAGTACAGGGTAATCAGCCCCAGCATTTT TRBJ1-5 - - TRBV7-2
CASSSYLRWNEQFF TGTGCCAGCAGCTCCTATTTGCGTTGGAATGAGCAGTTCTTC TRBJ2-1 - - TRBV7-8
CASSPGTGSWYGYTF TGTGCCAGCAGTCCCGGGACAGGGTCATGGTATGGCTACACCTTC TRBJ1-2 TRBD1 - TRBV28
CASRDRGSGQPQHF TGTGCCAGCAGGGACAGGGGGAGTGGTCAGCCCCAGCATTTT TRBJ1-5 TRBD1 - TRBV2
CASSLEARGSNQPQHF TGCGCCAGCAGCTTGGAGGCTCGAGGGAGCAATCAGCCCCAGCATTTT TRBJ1-5 - - TRBV5-1
CASSVEAKFSEQYF TGTGCCAGCAGCGTAGAGGCGAAGTTCTCCGAGCAGTACTTC TRBJ2-7 - - TRBV9
CASSRGDANEQFF TGTGCCAGCAGCCGGGGGGACGCCAATGAGCAGTTCTTC TRBJ2-1 TRBD2 - TRBV7-9
CASRASGTGTHEQYF TGTGCCAGCAGGGCCTCCGGGACAGGGACCCACGAGCAGTACTTC TRBJ2-7 TRBD1 - TRBV2
CAIGGGPNEKLFF TGTGCCATCGGCGGCGGGCCTAATGAAAAACTGTTTTTT TRBJ1-4 - once TRBV10-3
CAIRPTPSRYGYTF TGTGCCATCAGACCAACTCCAAGTCGGTATGGCTACACCTTC TRBJ1-2 - few TRBV10-3
CASSSLGGGELFF TGTGCCAGCAGCTCTCTAGGCGGCGGGGAGCTGTTTTTT TRBJ2-2 - - TRBV7-2
CASSAAYNTEAFF TGTGCCAGCAGTGCGGCTTATAACACTGAAGCTTTCTTT TRBJ1-1 - - TRBV6-4
CASRQLGSTEAFF TGTGCCAGCCGCCAACTTGGGAGCACTGAAGCTTTCTTT TRBJ1-1 - - TRBV5-6
CASSRGQGANEQYF TGTGCCAGCAGCCGTGGACAGGGGGCGAACGAGCAGTACTTC TRBJ2-7 TRBD1 once TRBV5-4
CASSLALEEQFF TGCGCCAGCAGCTTGGCCTTAGAAGAGCAGTTCTTC TRBJ2-1 - - TRBV5-1
CASSVAARAGGGETQYF TGTGCCAGCAGCGTGGCGGCCCGAGCGGGAGGCGGAGAGACCCAGTACTTC TRBJ2-5 TRBD2 - TRBV9
CASSLGLAGTDTQYF TGTGCCAGCAGCTTAGGTCTAGCGGGGACAGATACGCAGTATTTT TRBJ2-3 TRBD2 - TRBV7-9
CASSLAGREFAGANVLTF TGCGCCAGCAGCTTGGCCGGCAGGGAGTTCGCTGGGGCCAACGTCCTGACTTTC TRBJ2-6 - - TRBV5-1
CASSRDYPGEQYF TGTGCCAGCAGCCGGGACTACCCCGGGGAGCAGTACTTC TRBJ2-7 TRBD2 - TRBV11-2
CASSLAALTGANVLTF TGTGCCAGCAGCTTGGCGGCTCTTACTGGGGCCAACGTCCTGACTTTC TRBJ2-6 - - TRBV5-6
CASSPTPGLGNEKLFF TGTGCCAGCTCACCTACTCCAGGGTTGGGGAATGAAAAACTGTTTTTT TRBJ1-4 - - TRBV18
CASSQQRGLSNIQYF TGTGCCAGCAGCCAGCAAAGGGGGCTTTCGAACATTCAGTACTTC TRBJ2-4 TRBD1 - TRBV14
CASSEPDRGNTEAFF TGCGCCAGCAGCGAACCGGACAGGGGGAACACTGAAGCTTTCTTT TRBJ1-1 TRBD1 - TRBV5-1
CASSLIEGVDTEAFF TGTGCCAGCAGCTTAATTGAGGGGGTGGACACTGAAGCTTTCTTT TRBJ1-1 - - TRBV7-6
CASSLVVFSGVNTEAFF TGTGCCAGCAGCTTAGTTGTGTTCTCAGGGGTGAACACTGAAGCTTTCTTT TRBJ1-1 - - TRBV7-9
CASRGLVTYEQYF TGTGCCAGTAGGGGCCTGGTGACCTACGAGCAGTACTTC TRBJ2-7 - - TRBV19
CAWSVPRNTEAFF TGTGCCTGGAGTGTACCCAGGAACACTGAAGCTTTCTTT TRBJ1-1 - - TRBV30
CASSPGTGKGKGFF TGTGCCAGCTCACCAGGGACAGGGAAGGGAAAAGGTTTCTTT TRBJ1-1 TRBD1 - TRBV18
CASSLARGGETQYF TGTGCCAGCAGCTTAGCCAGGGGAGGGGAGACCCAGTACTTC TRBJ2-5 - - TRBV7-9
CASSVDRASYGYTF TGTGCCAGCAGCGTTGACAGGGCTAGCTATGGCTACACCTTC TRBJ1-2 TRBD1 - TRBV5-4
CASSLEGVAYEQYF TGCGCCAGCAGCCTAGAGGGGGTAGCCTACGAGCAGTACTTC TRBJ2-7 - - TRBV5-1
CASSPLGWGEAFF TGTGCCAGCTCCCCTTTAGGTTGGGGTGAAGCTTTCTTT TRBJ1-1 - - TRBV18
CASSGGPQETQYF TGTGCCAGCAGTGGGGGCCCACAAGAGACCCAGTACTTC TRBJ2-5 - - TRBV2
CASSHRSYQETQYF TGTGCCAGCAGTCACCGATCGTACCAAGAGACCCAGTACTTC TRBJ2-5 - - TRBV2
CASTDRVGTGELFF TGCGCCAGCACGGACAGGGTGGGGACCGGGGAGCTGTTTTTT TRBJ2-2 TRBD1 - TRBV10-2
CASSESEGVGYEQYF TGTGCCAGCAGTGAATCGGAGGGGGTAGGCTACGAGCAGTACTTC TRBJ2-7 - - TRBV25-1